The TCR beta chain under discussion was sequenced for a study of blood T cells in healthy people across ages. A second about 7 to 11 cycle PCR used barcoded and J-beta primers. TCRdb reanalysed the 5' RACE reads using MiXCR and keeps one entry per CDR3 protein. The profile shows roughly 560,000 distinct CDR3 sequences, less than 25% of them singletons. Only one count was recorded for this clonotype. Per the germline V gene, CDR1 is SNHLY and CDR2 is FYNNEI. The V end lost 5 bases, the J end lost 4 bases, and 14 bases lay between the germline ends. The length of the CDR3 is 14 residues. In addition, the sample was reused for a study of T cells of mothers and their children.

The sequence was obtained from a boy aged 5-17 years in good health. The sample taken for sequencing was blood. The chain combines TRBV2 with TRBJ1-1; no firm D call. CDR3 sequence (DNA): TGTGCCAGCAGTAGAGGAGGGAGTAGCACTGAAGCTTTCTTT. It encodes CASSRGGSSTEAFF.